This is a list of T cell receptor beta chains from one sample in a study of shared clonotypes between healthy human individuals. Only in-frame clones appear in the TCRdb table, and some are missing; sequencing was by immunoSEQ multiplex PCR. The table includes around 2,000,000 clones, 95% detected once. The sequencing sample was made of naive CD4+ T cells sorted from blood. The receptors stem from a man aged 18 to 29 in good health. Both conserved end residues are part of each CDR3. The D gene is left open where the match is weak. Size is stated for part of the rows, as once, few or many counts, or as a class when the clone is expanded.

D	size	V	J	CDR3	DNA
-	-	TRBV4-1	TRBJ2-7	CASSLIASILGYYEQYF	TGCGCCAGCAGCCTAATAGCGTCGATCTTAGGGTACTACGAGCAGTACTTC
-	-	TRBV5-1	TRBJ1-1	CASSLARSGVLNTEAFF	TGCGCCAGCAGCTTGGCCAGGTCAGGGGTGCTGAACACTGAAGCTTTCTTT
TRBD1	-	TRBV19	TRBJ2-1	CASSALPGQGNNEQFF	TGTGCCAGTAGTGCCCTACCGGGACAGGGTAACAATGAGCAGTTCTTC
-	-	TRBV6-5	TRBJ1-3	CASWGLSGNTIYF	TGTGCCAGCTGGGGACTCTCTGGAAACACCATATATTTT
TRBD2	-	TRBV11-2	TRBJ2-7	CASSLDMWTSSSYEQYF	TGTGCCAGCAGCTTAGATATGTGGACTAGCAGCTCCTACGAGCAGTACTTC
TRBD1	once	TRBV5-1	TRBJ1-4	CASSLTGTGTGEKLFF	TGCGCCAGCAGCCTGACCGGGACAGGGACTGGTGAAAAACTGTTTTTT
-	-	TRBV28	TRBJ2-1	CASSIPLARKNEQFF	TGTGCCAGCAGTATCCCCCTAGCGAGGAAAAATGAGCAGTTCTTC
TRBD2	-	TRBV10-3	TRBJ2-7	CAIRGTSSSYEQYF	TGTGCCATCAGGGGGACTAGCAGTTCCTACGAGCAGTACTTC
-	-	TRBV10-3	TRBJ1-5	CAIGDPLGNQPQHF	TGTGCCATCGGGGACCCGCTAGGCAATCAGCCCCAGCATTTT
TRBD2	once	TRBV7-2	TRBJ2-3	CASSFGLAGGPADTQYF	TGTGCCAGCAGCTTCGGTTTAGCGGGAGGGCCCGCAGATACGCAGTATTTT
-	-	TRBV7-2	TRBJ2-2	CASSLVLLGPTGELFF	TGTGCCAGCAGCTTAGTTTTGCTGGGTCCCACCGGGGAGCTGTTTTTT
TRBD1	once	TRBV7-8	TRBJ2-1	CASSLVRDRGIYNEQFF	TGTGCCAGCAGCTTAGTACGGGACAGGGGTATCTACAATGAGCAGTTCTTC
TRBD1	-	TRBV9	TRBJ1-6	CASSDPTIQGAASPLHF	TGTGCCAGCAGCGACCCTACGATACAGGGGGCGGCTTCACCCCTCCACTTT
TRBD1	-	TRBV10-1	TRBJ1-4	CASSGGGVGEKLFF	TGCGCCAGCAGCGGAGGGGGCGTCGGGGAAAAACTGTTTTTT
TRBD2	-	TRBV7-9	TRBJ2-7	CASSTGTSGSYEQYF	TGTGCCAGCAGCACCGGGACTAGCGGCTCCTACGAGCAGTACTTC
-	-	TRBV20-1	TRBJ2-1	CSVLINEQFF	TGCAGTGTTCTCATCAATGAGCAGTTCTTC
-	-	TRBV29-1	TRBJ1-1	CSVGTLLNTEAFF	TGCAGCGTTGGGACATTGTTGAACACTGAAGCTTTCTTT
-	once	TRBV6-6	TRBJ1-5	CASSWTVLNQPQHF	TGTGCCAGCAGCTGGACAGTACTCAATCAGCCCCAGCATTTT
TRBD1	-	TRBV29-1	TRBJ1-5	CSVGTGGNQPQHF	TGCAGCGTCGGGACAGGGGGTAATCAGCCCCAGCATTTT
-	-	TRBV6-5	TRBJ2-7	CASSWGPHYEQYF	TGTGCCAGCAGTTGGGGACCCCACTACGAGCAGTACTTC
-	-	TRBV18	TRBJ1-3	CASSPSELGSGNTIYF	TGTGCCAGCTCACCATCAGAGCTAGGCTCTGGAAACACCATATATTTT
TRBD1	-	TRBV18	TRBJ1-2	CASSARQGTIPTEYTF	TGTGCCAGCTCAGCACGACAGGGGACCATTCCTACTGAATACACCTTC
TRBD1	-	TRBV27	TRBJ2-2	CASSEVRDSTGELFF	TGTGCCAGCAGTGAAGTTAGGGACAGCACCGGGGAGCTGTTTTTT
-	-	TRBV6-5	TRBJ1-2	CASSYEGPLDGYTF	TGTGCCAGCAGTTACGAGGGGCCTTTGGACGGCTACACCTTC
-	-	TRBV27	TRBJ1-2	CASSSRAGSYGYTF	TGTGCCAGCAGTAGCAGGGCCGGGTCCTATGGCTACACCTTC
TRBD2	-	TRBV10-3	TRBJ2-7	CASRRLAGASNEQYF	TGTGCCTCTCGGCGGCTAGCGGGAGCGTCTAACGAGCAGTACTTC
TRBD1	-	TRBV7-2	TRBJ2-7	CASSSWTGAFYEQYF	TGTGCCAGCAGCTCCTGGACAGGGGCTTTCTACGAGCAGTACTTC
TRBD1	-	TRBV27	TRBJ1-4	CASSWGTGLNEKLFF	TGTGCCAGCAGTTGGGGGACAGGGTTAAATGAAAAACTGTTTTTT
-	many	TRBV28	TRBJ1-1	CATRVATGNTEAFF	TGTGCCACCCGGGTAGCGACAGGGAACACTGAAGCTTTCTTT
TRBD1	-	TRBV2	TRBJ1-4	CASSPGTAQGKLFF	TGTGCCAGCAGCCCCGGGACAGCTCAGGGAAAACTGTTTTTT
TRBD2	-	TRBV4-3	TRBJ2-3	CASSQGNSGSTDTQYF	TGCGCCAGCAGCCAAGGAAATAGCGGGAGTACAGATACGCAGTATTTT
-	-	TRBV5-1	TRBJ2-7	CASSSEPGRNSYEQYF	TGCGCCAGCAGCTCCGAACCGGGACGGAACTCCTACGAGCAGTACTTC
TRBD2	-	TRBV2	TRBJ2-1	CASTLLADTYNEQFF	TGTGCCAGCACCTTACTAGCGGACACCTACAATGAGCAGTTCTTC
-	-	TRBV2	TRBJ1-6	CASKNSYNSPLHF	TGTGCCAGCAAAAACTCCTATAATTCACCCCTCCACTTT
TRBD2	-	TRBV7-2	TRBJ2-5	CASSPRLAAQETQYF	TGTGCCAGCAGCCCTAGACTAGCGGCCCAAGAGACCCAGTACTTC
TRBD1	few	TRBV4-1	TRBJ1-2	CASSQGTAANYGYTF	TGCGCCAGCAGCCAGGGGACAGCAGCTAACTATGGCTACACCTTC
-	-	TRBV6-5	TRBJ2-7	CASSPRALRSEQYF	TGTGCCAGCAGTCCGCGGGCCCTACGGAGCGAGCAGTACTTC
-	-	TRBV5-1	TRBJ2-2	CASSLGDLTGELFF	TGCGCCAGCAGCTTGGGGGACTTAACCGGGGAGCTGTTTTTT
TRBD2	-	TRBV20-1	TRBJ2-7	CSAGGRHEQYF	TGCAGTGCTGGCGGGAGGCACGAGCAGTACTTC
TRBD2	once	TRBV6-5	TRBJ2-1	CASSYRDYQRNEQFF	TGTGCCAGCAGTTACCGGGACTACCAACGGAATGAGCAGTTCTTC
-	-	TRBV5-1	TRBJ2-5	CASSLSGSETQYF	TGCGCCAGCAGCTTGAGCGGGTCTGAGACCCAGTACTTC
TRBD2	-	TRBV28	TRBJ2-3	CASSLASGGTDTQYF	TGTGCCAGCAGTTTAGCTAGCGGGGGCACAGATACGCAGTATTTT
-	-	TRBV7-9	TRBJ1-1	CASSLLLENTEAFF	TGTGCCAGCAGCTTGCTCCTTGAGAACACTGAAGCTTTCTTT
-	-	TRBV5-4	TRBJ1-1	CASSLDGVMNTEAFF	TGTGCCAGCAGCTTGGACGGAGTCATGAACACTGAAGCTTTCTTT
-	-	TRBV5-1	TRBJ2-3	CASSRDHPNTDTQYF	TGCGCCAGCAGCCGGGACCACCCAAACACAGATACGCAGTATTTT
-	-	TRBV18	TRBJ2-2	CASSQLESTGELFF	TGTGCCAGCTCACAGCTAGAAAGCACCGGGGAGCTGTTTTTT
-	-	TRBV6-5	TRBJ2-4	CASSPGRAGGDIQYF	TGTGCCAGCAGTCCCGGAAGAGCGGGCGGGGACATTCAGTACTTC
TRBD1	-	TRBV18	TRBJ1-2	CASSPLLRDRGHLNYGYTF	TGTGCCAGCTCACCACTTCTCCGGGACAGGGGCCACCTTAACTATGGCTACACCTTC
-	-	TRBV21-1	TRBJ2-7	CASSKGDPVYEQYF	TGTGCCAGCAGCAAGGGGGACCCAGTCTACGAGCAGTACTTC
-	-	TRBV27	TRBJ1-6	CASSFGQSSYNSPLHF	TGTGCCAGCAGTTTCGGGCAGAGCTCCTATAATTCACCCCTCCACTTT
TRBD1	-	TRBV28	TRBJ1-5	CASSPQGSGNQPQHF	TGTGCCAGCAGCCCACAGGGGTCGGGCAATCAGCCCCAGCATTTT
-	-	TRBV5-4	TRBJ2-3	CASSLASGSSTDTQYF	TGTGCCAGCAGCTTGGCCAGCGGGTCTAGCACAGATACGCAGTATTTT
TRBD1	-	TRBV7-3	TRBJ1-6	CASSRGTGGNSPLHF	TGTGCCAGCAGCCGAGGGACAGGGGGAAATTCACCCCTCCACTTT
TRBD1	-	TRBV19	TRBJ1-5	CASSDHRGYNQPQHF	TGTGCCAGTAGTGACCACAGGGGGTACAATCAGCCCCAGCATTTT
TRBD2	-	TRBV7-2	TRBJ2-7	CASSFQPGGSYEQYF	TGTGCCAGCAGCTTCCAGCCGGGGGGTTCCTACGAGCAGTACTTC
-	-	TRBV13	TRBJ2-7	CASKLLDPRGGEQYF	TGTGCCAGCAAGCTCTTAGACCCCCGTGGAGGCGAGCAGTACTTC
TRBD1	-	TRBV5-4	TRBJ1-1	CASRAGQMNTEAFF	TGTGCCAGCAGGGCGGGACAGATGAACACTGAAGCTTTCTTT
-	-	TRBV15	TRBJ1-5	CATSRALVDSNQPQHF	TGTGCCACCAGCAGGGCGCTTGTAGATAGCAATCAGCCCCAGCATTTT
-	-	TRBV11-3	TRBJ2-2	CASSFGNTGELFF	TGTGCCAGCAGCTTCGGTAACACCGGGGAGCTGTTTTTT
TRBD2	-	TRBV5-1	TRBJ2-7	CASSGGEGLEQYF	TGCGCCAGCTCCGGCGGGGAGGGCCTCGAGCAGTACTTC